A single sample is the source of the 23 T cell receptor beta chains below, sequenced in a study of T cell responses to AZD1222 COVID-19 vaccine. Clones were read by immunoSEQ multiplex PCR, and TCRdb kept only the in-frame ones, dropping some. The sample holds 45,000 to 65,000 clones, 87% seen once. The input for sequencing was peripheral blood, taken 28 days after the second AZD1222 dose. These receptor sequences come from an adult who received the AZD1222 COVID-19 vaccine.

The genes are TRBV6-5 and TRBJ2-1; the match to TRBD1 covers 8 bases. Germline values: CDR1 MNHEY, CDR2 SVGAGI. The CDR3 covers 15 residues. V shed 0 bases, J shed 5 bases, and the junction held 3 bases outside the gene matches. The CDR3 DNA sequence: TGTGCCAGCAGTTACTCCTACAGGGGGAACAATGAGCAGTTCTTC. The encoded protein is CASSYSYRGNNEQFF.

This chain connects TRBV6-4 to TRBJ1-6; D is unclear. This CDR3 has 14 amino acids. V dropped 2 bases and J dropped 7 bases, with 9 bases sitting between them. From germline, CDR1 is MRHNA and CDR2 SNTAGT. The CDR3 here is CASSDRARNSPLHF. CDR3 bases: TGTGCCAGCAGTGACAGGGCGAGGAATTCACCCCTCCACTTT.

The V and J genes are TRBV27 and TRBJ2-3; TRBD2 aligns across 8 bases. Germline loops: CDR1 MNHEY, CDR2 SMNVEV (reference sequence). The length of the CDR3 is 15 residues. The ends lost 8 bases at V and 0 bases at J; junction bases unmatched: 7. CDR3 sequence (DNA): TGTGCCAGCCTAGGCCAGCGGGAGAGCACAGATACGCAGTATTTT. It is translated as CASLGQRESTDTQYF.

This rearrangement joins TRBV15 to TRBJ2-3; TRBD1 agrees at 8 bases. Germline V CDR1 and CDR2: LNHNV, YYDKDF (reference sequence). CDR3 size: 14 residues. V shed 3 bases, J shed 2 bases, and the junction held 1 base outside the gene matches. CDR3 sequence: CATSRDRDTDTQYF. The CDR3 nucleotides are TGTGCCACCAGCAGGGACAGGGACACAGATACGCAGTATTTT.

V is TRBV14 and J is TRBJ2-3; D is ambiguous. The length of the CDR3 is 13 residues. Trimming left V 1 base short and J 1 base short, with 3 bases between. The germline gives CDR1 SGHDN, CDR2 FVKESK. In DNA, the CDR3 is TGTGCCAGCAGCCAAGCGGGCACAGATACGCAGTATTTT. Translating it yields CASSQAGTDTQYF.

This chain uses TRBV11-2 with TRBJ1-2; D ambiguous. Germline lookup yields CDR1 SGHAT and CDR2 FQNNGV. V was cut by 4 bases and J by 1 base, with 10 bases left in between. The CDR3 is made up of 14 amino acids. The CDR3, as DNA: TGTGCCAGCAGCTCGACGCGAGTTAACTATGGCTACACCTTC. It specifies CASSSTRVNYGYTF. Based on the CDR3 plus reference TRBV11-2 and TRBJ1-2, the full variable domain is EAGVAQSPRYKIIEKRQSVAFWCNPISGHATLYWYQQILGQGPKLLIQFQNNGVVDDSQLPKDRFSAERLKGVDSTLKIQPAKLEDSAVYLCASSSTRVNYGYTFGSGTRLTVV.

V usage is TRBV12-3 or TRBV12-4 and J usage is TRBJ2-7; TRBD2 matches 7 bases. V shed 8 bases, J shed 3 bases, and the junction held 7 bases outside the gene matches. CDR3 length equals 13 residues. Written as DNA, the CDR3 is TGTGCCAGCCACGGCGGGAGCATCTACGAGCAGTACTTC. It encodes CASHGGSIYEQYF.

CDR3 nucleotide sequence: TGTGCCAGCAGTTTTTACGGCGGGAGGGCGGAGACCCAGTACTTC. Translating gives CASSFYGGRAETQYF. V gene TRBV27 combines with J gene TRBJ2-5; 9 bases fit TRBD2. V was pared by 3 bases and J by 5 bases, with 7 bases of the junction left unmatched. Germline-derived CDR1 and CDR2 are MNHEY and SMNVEV (reference sequence). This CDR3 region has 15 residues.

The V gene is TRBV5-6, the J gene TRBJ1-5, with 8 bases fitting TRBD1. The germline CDR1 and CDR2 sequences are SGHDT and YYEEEE. The ends lost 0 bases at V and 4 bases at J; junction bases unmatched: 9. The CDR3 sequence is 17 residues long. The CDR3 loop reads CASSLGQGIQENQPQHF. The CDR3 nucleotides are TGTGCCAGCAGCTTGGGACAGGGGATACAGGAAAATCAGCCCCAGCATTTT.

The rearrangement uses TRBV28 and TRBJ2-7; D remains unclear. This CDR3 has 11 residues. V was shortened by 5 bases and J by 6 bases, with 8 bases between the two germline ends. Germline V gives CDR1 MDHEN, CDR2 SYDVKM. CDR3 coding DNA: TGTGCCAGCAGTCTATCCCTCGAGCAGTACTTC. Its protein is CASSLSLEQYF.

This rearrangement joins TRBV28 to TRBJ2-3; D not resolved. The CDR3 has 11 residues. Trimming took 6 bases from V and 3 from J, leaving 4 bases between them. CDR1 is MDHEN and CDR2 is SYDVKM in the germline V gene. CDR3 nucleotide sequence: TGTGCCAGCAGGACTACAGATACGCAGTATTTT. It codes for CASRTTDTQYF.

V gene TRBV28 combines with J gene TRBJ2-1; 16 bases are shared with TRBD2. Germline V gene sequence: CDR1 MDHEN, CDR2 SYDVKM. This CDR3 spans 16 amino acids. The V and J ends lost 6 bases and 11 bases, in that order; junction bases with no gene match: 10. CDR3 in DNA: TGTGCCAGCAGCATTCGCGGGACTAGCGGGAGGGCCAAGCAGTTCTTC. Its translation is CASSIRGTSGRAKQFF. The whole variable domain, filled in from reference TRBV28 and TRBJ2-1, reads DVKVTQSSRYLVKRTGEKVFLECVQDMDHENMFWYRQDPGLGLRLIYFSYDVKMKEKGDIPEGYSVSREKKERFSLILESASTNQTSMYLCASSIRGTSGRAKQFFGPGTRLTVL.

This clone was picked up one time. The chain carries TRBV24-1 and TRBJ2-5; 7 bases match TRBD1. Germline V gene data show CDR1 as KGHDR and CDR2 as SFDVKD. Trimming took 3 bases from V and 5 from J; bases not matched to a gene: 5. This CDR3 region has 14 residues. The CDR3 region is CATSDTGVRETQYF. The CDR3 DNA reads as TGTGCCACCAGTGATACAGGGGTAAGGGAGACCCAGTACTTC.

The rearrangement links TRBV20-1 to TRBJ1-2, with a possible D match to TRBD1 (6 bases). This CDR3 region has 11 residues. Germline V gives CDR1 DFQATT, CDR2 SNEGSKA (reference sequence). The CDR3 coding sequence is TGCACCGCGGGACATTACTATGGCTACACCTTC. As protein: CTAGHYYGYTF.

The rearrangement joins TRBV19 to TRBJ2-7; TRBD2 aligns across 8 bases. This CDR3 comprises 14 residues. The trim removed 1 base at V and 4 bases at J, leaving 3 bases unmatched. Per germline, CDR1 LNHDA and CDR2 SQIVND (reference sequence). CDR3 bases: TGTGCCAGTAGTATAGTAGCGGGAAGGTACGAGCAGTACTTC. Translating gives CASSIVAGRYEQYF.

This chain uses TRBV19 with TRBJ1-5; no firm D call. The germline CDR1 and CDR2 sequences are LNHDA and SQIVND (reference sequence). The CDR3 spans 15 residues. V was pared by 1 base and J by 3 bases, with 10 bases between. CDR3 coding DNA: TGTGCCAGTAGTATAGCTGGCCTGTTCAATCAGCCCCAGCATTTT. Its protein is CASSIAGLFNQPQHF.

This clone was counted between two and nine times. This chain joins TRBV13 and TRBJ2-1; 12 positions match TRBD1. V was clipped by 5 bases and J by 4 bases; unmatched bases: 3. The CDR3 sequence is 15 residues long. The germline gives CDR1 PRHDT, CDR2 FYEKMQ (reference sequence). CDR3 coding DNA: TGTGCCAGCAGCGCGGGACAGGGGGCATACAATGAGCAGTTCTTC. Its translation: CASSAGQGAYNEQFF.

The chain combines TRBV11-3 with TRBJ2-1; 7 bases align to TRBD2. The CDR3 runs 14 residues. The germline V gene has CDR1 SGHNT and CDR2 YENEEA. V lost 3 bases, J lost 9 bases, and 8 bases stayed unmatched. The chain's CDR3 is CASSLGGSGFEQFF. CDR3 nucleotides: TGTGCCAGCAGCTTGGGCGGGAGTGGGTTTGAGCAGTTCTTC.

V gene TRBV27 combines with J gene TRBJ2-6; 7 bases are a match to TRBD1. Germline CDR1 is MNHEY and CDR2 is SMNVEV (reference sequence). With V trimmed by 3 bases and J by 4 bases, 3 bases remained unmatched. The CDR3 loop spans 15 amino acids. CDR3 nucleotides: TGTGCCAGCAGTTTTAGGGGACAGGGGGCCAACGTCCTGACTTTC. Protein: CASSFRGQGANVLTF.

This rearrangement joins TRBV29-1 to TRBJ2-7; D might be TRBD1 (7 bases). Germline CDR1 and CDR2: SQVTM and ANQGSEA. V was trimmed by 6 bases and J by 0 bases, leaving 15 bases between them. The CDR3 is 14 residues long. CDR3 sequence: CSVDPGGRSYEQYF. In DNA, the CDR3 is TGCAGCGTCGACCCAGGGGGGCGCTCCTACGAGCAGTACTTC.

The rearrangement links TRBV6-1 to TRBJ2-3; 8 bases are shared with TRBD1. The CDR3 is made up of 15 amino acids. V gave up 3 bases and J gave up 0 bases; unmatched junction bases: 2. The V gene's germline CDR1 is MNHNS and CDR2 SASEGT. The CDR3 reads CASSEGQVSTDTQYF. The CDR3 coding sequence is TGTGCCAGCAGTGAGGGACAGGTTAGCACAGATACGCAGTATTTT.

V usage is TRBV5-4 and J usage is TRBJ2-5; a weak D match, TRBD1 (5 bases). The V gene lost 4 bases and the J gene lost 5 bases, with 15 bases spanning the gap. This CDR3 has 14 residues. CDR1 SGHNT and CDR2 YYREEE come from the germline V gene (reference sequence). The CDR3 is CASSPAQGRETQYF. As DNA, the CDR3 is TGTGCCAGCAGCCCGGCTCAGGGTCGGGAGACCCAGTACTTC.

This chain joins TRBV5-6 and TRBJ1-2; 8 positions match TRBD1. This CDR3 region has 15 residues. The germline CDR1 and CDR2 sequences are SGHDT and YYEEEE. V shed 5 bases, J shed 3 bases, and the junction held 9 bases outside the gene matches. Here the CDR3 reads CASSWGSTGDYGYTF. The DNA for the CDR3 is TGTGCCAGCAGTTGGGGATCGACAGGGGACTATGGCTACACCTTC.